This TCR beta chain was found in a study of blood T cells in healthy people across ages. Study-level background: Template switching caught about one barcoded beta molecule for each two T cells.

For this clonotype: Antigen: not known.

General study points: Versus aged donors, long-lived donors had higher diversity and more naive CD4+ cells.

Together with a sample-barcoded 5' primer, a J-beta primer mix was included in a second PCR lasting roughly 6 to 12 cycles. TCRdb processed the 5' RACE reads anew with MiXCR; each CDR3 protein has one entry. The sample has about 940,000 distinct CDR3 sequences; 48% are singletons. CDR3 length: 15 amino acids. Looked up from germline, CDR1 is SGHRS and CDR2 is YFSETQ. Trimming took 3 bases from V and 4 from J, leaving 16 bases between them. The chain recombines TRBV5-1 with TRBJ2-5, with a possible D match to TRBD2 (6 bases). The sequencing sample was made of blood. The receptor was isolated from a man aged 30 to 45 in good health. This CDR3 is CASSWRVTEGETQYF. The CDR3 coding sequence is TGCGCCAGCAGCTGGAGGGTGACAGAAGGAGAGACCCAGTACTTC.